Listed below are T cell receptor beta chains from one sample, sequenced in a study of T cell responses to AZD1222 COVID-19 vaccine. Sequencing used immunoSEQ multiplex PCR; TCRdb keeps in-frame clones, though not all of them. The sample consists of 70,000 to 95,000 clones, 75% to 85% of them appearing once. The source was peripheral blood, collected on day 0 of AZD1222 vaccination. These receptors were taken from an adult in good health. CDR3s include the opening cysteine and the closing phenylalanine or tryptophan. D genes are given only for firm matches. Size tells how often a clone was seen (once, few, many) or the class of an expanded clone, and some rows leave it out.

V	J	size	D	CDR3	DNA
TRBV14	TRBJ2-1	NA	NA	CASSQVGSGYNEQFF	TGTGCCAGCAGCCAAGTTGGTAGCGGTTACAATGAGCAGTTCTTC
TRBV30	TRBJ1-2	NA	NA	CAFSKRANYGYTF	TGTGCCTTCTCAAAAAGGGCTAACTATGGCTACACCTTC
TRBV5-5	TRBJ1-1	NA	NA	CASSFSVMNTEAFF	TGTGCCAGCAGCTTTTCAGTTATGAACACTGAAGCTTTCTTT
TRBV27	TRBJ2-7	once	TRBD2	CASSGLAGLEQYF	TGTGCCAGCAGTGGGCTAGCGGGGCTCGAGCAGTACTTC
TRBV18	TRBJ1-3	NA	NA	CASSPPARTYSGNTIYF	TGTGCCAGCTCACCCCCCGCCCGCACTTACTCTGGAAACACCATATATTTT
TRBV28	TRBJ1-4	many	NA	CASMVDAGEKLFF	TGTGCCAGCATGGTGGACGCTGGAGAAAAACTGTTTTTT
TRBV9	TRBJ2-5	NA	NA	CASSEPLGTQYF	TGTGCCAGCAGCGAACCCCTCGGGACCCAGTACTTC
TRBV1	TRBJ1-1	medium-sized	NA	CTSSPPCWGTTEAFF	TGCACCAGCAGCCCGCCCTGTTGGGGGACCACTGAAGCTTTCTTT
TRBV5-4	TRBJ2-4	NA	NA	CASRPFGENIQYF	TGTGCCAGCAGACCGTTCGGGGAAAACATTCAGTACTTC
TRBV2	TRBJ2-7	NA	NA	CASSETLSYEQYF	TGTGCCAGCAGCGAGACCCTTTCCTACGAGCAGTACTTC
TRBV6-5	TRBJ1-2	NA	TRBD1	CASTRTGYGYTF	TGTGCCAGCACCAGGACAGGATATGGCTACACCTTC
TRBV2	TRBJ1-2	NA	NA	CASSKPQGAGYTF	TGTGCCAGCAGCAAGCCGCAGGGTGCTGGCTACACCTTC
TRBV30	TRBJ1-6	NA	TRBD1	CAWISTGTGNSPLHF	TGTGCCTGGATCTCCACCGGGACAGGGAATTCACCCCTCCACTTT
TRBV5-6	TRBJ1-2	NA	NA	CASSWGETGRQSGYTF	TGTGCCAGCAGCTGGGGGGAGACTGGTCGTCAGTCTGGCTACACCTTC
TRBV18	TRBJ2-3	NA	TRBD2	CASSPRLAGGPSTDTQYF	TGTGCCAGCTCACCCCGACTAGCGGGGGGGCCCAGCACAGATACGCAGTATTTT
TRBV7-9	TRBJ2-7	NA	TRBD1	CASGDRGEGYEQYF	TGTGCCAGCGGTGACAGGGGAGAGGGGTACGAGCAGTACTTC
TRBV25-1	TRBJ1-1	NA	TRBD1	CASSDRWTGEAFF	TGTGCCAGCAGTGATCGGTGGACAGGAGAAGCTTTCTTT
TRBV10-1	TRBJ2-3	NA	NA	CASSEVDTDTQYF	TGCGCCAGCAGTGAGGTGGACACAGATACGCAGTATTTT
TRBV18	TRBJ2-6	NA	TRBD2	CASSQTGLVVSGANVLTF	TGTGCCAGCTCACAAACGGGACTAGTCGTCTCTGGGGCCAACGTCCTGACTTTC
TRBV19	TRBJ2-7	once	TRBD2	CASSLKGPRGSYEQYF	TGTGCCAGTAGTCTAAAAGGGCCGCGCGGGAGTTACGAGCAGTACTTC
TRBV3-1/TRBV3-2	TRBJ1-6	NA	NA	CASSQVGFSPLHF	TGTGCCAGCAGCCAAGTGGGCTTTTCACCCCTCCACTTT
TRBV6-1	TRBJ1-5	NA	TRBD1	CASSVITGEGYQPQHF	TGTGCCAGCAGTGTCATTACAGGGGAGGGATATCAGCCCCAGCATTTT
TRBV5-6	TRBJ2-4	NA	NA	CASSGPMVAKNIQYF	TGTGCCAGCAGCGGACCAATGGTAGCCAAAAACATTCAGTACTTC
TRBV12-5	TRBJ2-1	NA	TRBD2	CASGLVASGNYNEQFF	TGTGCTAGTGGTTTGGTGGCTAGCGGGAACTACAATGAGCAGTTCTTC
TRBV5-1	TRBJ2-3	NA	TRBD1	CASSLGDRPSTDTQYF	TGCGCCAGCAGCTTGGGGGACAGGCCGAGCACAGATACGCAGTATTTT
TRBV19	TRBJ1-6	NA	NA	CASSSLSTISYNSPLHF	TGTGCCAGTAGTAGTCTCAGTACAATCTCCTATAATTCACCCCTCCACTTT
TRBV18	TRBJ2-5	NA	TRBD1	CASSPRGRQETQYF	TGTGCCAGCTCACCAAGGGGGCGACAAGAGACCCAGTACTTC
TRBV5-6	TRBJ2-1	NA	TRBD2	CASSLAASGRPNEQFF	TGTGCCAGCAGCTTGGCCGCTAGCGGGAGGCCCAATGAGCAGTTCTTC
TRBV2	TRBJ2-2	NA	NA	CASSERGRVNTGELFF	TGTGCCAGCAGTGAACGAGGCAGGGTAAACACCGGGGAGCTGTTTTTT
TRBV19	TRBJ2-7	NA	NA	CASGEQYF	TGTGCCAGTGGAGAGCAGTACTTC
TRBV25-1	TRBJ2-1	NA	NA	CASSDLSSSYNEQFF	TGTGCCAGCAGTGATCTATCGAGCTCCTACAATGAGCAGTTCTTC
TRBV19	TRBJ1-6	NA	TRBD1	CASSPDRAYSPLHF	TGTGCCAGTAGCCCCGACAGGGCCTATTCACCCCTCCACTTT
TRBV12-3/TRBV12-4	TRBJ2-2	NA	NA	CASSSQAELFF	TGTGCCAGCAGTTCCCAAGCGGAGCTGTTTTTT
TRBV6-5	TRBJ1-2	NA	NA	CASSYIGGYGYTF	TGTGCCAGCAGTTACATAGGGGGGTATGGCTACACCTTC
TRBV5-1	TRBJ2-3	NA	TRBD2	CASSPTSGSTDTQYF	TGCGCCAGCAGCCCGACTAGCGGTAGCACAGATACGCAGTATTTT
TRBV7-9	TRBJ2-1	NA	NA	CASSLELGGNEQFF	TGTGCCAGCAGCTTAGAACTAGGGGGCAATGAGCAGTTCTTC
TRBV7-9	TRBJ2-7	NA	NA	CASSSSVNEQYF	TGTGCCAGCAGCTCTAGCGTCAACGAGCAGTACTTC
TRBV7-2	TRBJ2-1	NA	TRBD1	CASSSGTGLNEQFF	TGTGCCAGCAGTTCCGGGACAGGGCTTAATGAGCAGTTCTTC
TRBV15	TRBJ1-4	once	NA	CATSRDIPGNEKLFF	TGTGCCACCAGCAGAGACATTCCCGGGAATGAAAAACTGTTTTTT
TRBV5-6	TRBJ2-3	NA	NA	CASSLDPARWGRDTQYF	TGTGCCAGCAGCTTGGACCCCGCTAGGTGGGGCCGAGATACGCAGTATTTT
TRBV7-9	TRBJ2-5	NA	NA	CASQFQFEETQYF	TGTGCCAGTCAATTTCAGTTCGAAGAGACCCAGTACTTC
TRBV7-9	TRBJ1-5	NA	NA	CASSPAPGQPQHF	TGTGCCAGCAGCCCCGCCCCAGGTCAGCCCCAGCATTTT
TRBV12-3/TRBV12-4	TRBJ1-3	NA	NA	CASSQGNTIYF	TGTGCCAGCAGCCAGGGAAACACCATATATTTT
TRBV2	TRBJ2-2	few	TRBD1	CASRAQGVGGELFF	TGTGCCAGCAGAGCACAGGGGGTGGGCGGGGAGCTGTTTTTT
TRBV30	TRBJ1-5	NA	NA	CAWSVKQKNQPQHF	TGTGCCTGGAGTGTAAAACAGAAGAATCAGCCCCAGCATTTT
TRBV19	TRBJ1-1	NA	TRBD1	CASSTGTVMGEAFF	TGTGCCAGTAGTACTGGGACAGTTATGGGAGAGGCTTTCTTT
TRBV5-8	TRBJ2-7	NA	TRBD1	CASSNRTGPEQYF	TGTGCCAGCAGCAATAGGACAGGGCCCGAGCAGTACTTC
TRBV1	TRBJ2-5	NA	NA	CTSSQTCPETSGSPQETQYF	TGCACCAGCAGCCAAACCTGCCCCGAGACTAGCGGGAGCCCCCAAGAGACCCAGTACTTC
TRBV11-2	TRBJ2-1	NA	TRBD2	CASRLPGLAGNEQFF	TGTGCCAGCAGGTTACCGGGACTAGCGGGAAATGAGCAGTTCTTC
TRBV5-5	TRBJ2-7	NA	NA	CASSLGVYEQYF	TGTGCCAGCAGCTTAGGGGTGTACGAGCAGTACTTC
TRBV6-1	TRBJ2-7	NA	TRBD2	CASSELGTSSVDEQYF	TGTGCCAGCAGTGAACTAGGGACTAGTTCGGTCGACGAGCAGTACTTC
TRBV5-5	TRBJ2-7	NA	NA	CASSLYREEAYEQYF	TGTGCCAGCAGCTTGTACCGAGAGGAGGCCTACGAGCAGTACTTC
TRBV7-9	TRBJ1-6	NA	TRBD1	CASSLGGQGFGSPLHF	TGTGCCAGCAGCTTAGGGGGACAGGGGTTTGGTTCACCCCTCCACTTT
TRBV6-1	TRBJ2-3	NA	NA	CASSEGIVRSQYF	TGTGCCAGCAGTGAAGGTATCGTGCGGTCGCAGTATTTT
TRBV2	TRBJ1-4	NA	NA	CASRSASTNEKLFF	TGTGCCAGCCGTTCGGCATCAACTAATGAAAAACTGTTTTTT
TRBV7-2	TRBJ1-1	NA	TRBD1	CASSLGGAGGTEAFF	TGTGCCAGCAGCTTAGGGGGGGCAGGGGGCACTGAAGCTTTCTTT
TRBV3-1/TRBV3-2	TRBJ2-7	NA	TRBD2	CASSLWVAGANEQYF	TGTGCCAGCAGCCTCTGGGTAGCGGGAGCCAACGAGCAGTACTTC